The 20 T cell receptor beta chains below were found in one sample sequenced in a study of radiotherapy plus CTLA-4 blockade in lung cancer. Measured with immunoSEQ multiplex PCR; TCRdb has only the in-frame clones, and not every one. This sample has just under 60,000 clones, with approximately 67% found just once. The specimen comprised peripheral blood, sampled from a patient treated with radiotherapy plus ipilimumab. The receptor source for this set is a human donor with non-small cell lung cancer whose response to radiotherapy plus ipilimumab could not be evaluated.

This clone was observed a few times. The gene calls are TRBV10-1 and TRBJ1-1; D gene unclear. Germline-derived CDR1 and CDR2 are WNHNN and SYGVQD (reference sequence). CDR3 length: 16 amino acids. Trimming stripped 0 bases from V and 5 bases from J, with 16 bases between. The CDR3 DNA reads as TGCGCCAGCAGTGAGTCGACTCCCGGGGTGAGGACTGAAGCTTTCTTT. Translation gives CASSESTPGVRTEAFF.

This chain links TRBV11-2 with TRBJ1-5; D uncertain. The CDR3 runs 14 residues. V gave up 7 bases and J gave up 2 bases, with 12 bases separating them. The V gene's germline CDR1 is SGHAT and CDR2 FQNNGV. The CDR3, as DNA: TGTGCCAGCACCAGCGGGGTCGGCAATCAGCCCCAGCATTTT. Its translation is CASTSGVGNQPQHF.

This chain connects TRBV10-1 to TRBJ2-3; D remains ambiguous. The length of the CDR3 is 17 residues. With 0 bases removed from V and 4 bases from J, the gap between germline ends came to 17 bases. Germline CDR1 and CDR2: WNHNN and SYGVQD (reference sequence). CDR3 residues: CASSESVVMGSPDTQYF. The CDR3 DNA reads TGCGCCAGCAGTGAGTCGGTGGTAATGGGCAGCCCAGATACGCAGTATTTT.

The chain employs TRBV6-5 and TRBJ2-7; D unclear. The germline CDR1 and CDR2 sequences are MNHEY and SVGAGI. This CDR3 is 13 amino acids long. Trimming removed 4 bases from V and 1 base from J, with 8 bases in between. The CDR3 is CASSWAQSYEQYF. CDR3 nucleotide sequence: TGTGCCAGCAGTTGGGCCCAGTCCTACGAGCAGTACTTC.

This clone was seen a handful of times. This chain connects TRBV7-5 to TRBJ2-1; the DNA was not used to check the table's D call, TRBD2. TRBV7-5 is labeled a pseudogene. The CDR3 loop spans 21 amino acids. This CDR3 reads CARSLTPGTSGRSPPYNEQFF. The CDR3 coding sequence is TGTGCCAGAAGCCTCACCCCCGGGACTAGCGGGAGGTCCCCCCCCTACAATGAGCAGTTCTTC.

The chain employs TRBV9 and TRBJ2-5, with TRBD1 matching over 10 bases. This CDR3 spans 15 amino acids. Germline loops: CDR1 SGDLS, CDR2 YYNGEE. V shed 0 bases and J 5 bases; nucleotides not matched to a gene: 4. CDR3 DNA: TGTGCCAGCAGCGTAGCGGGACAGGGGTATGAGACCCAGTACTTC. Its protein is CASSVAGQGYETQYF.

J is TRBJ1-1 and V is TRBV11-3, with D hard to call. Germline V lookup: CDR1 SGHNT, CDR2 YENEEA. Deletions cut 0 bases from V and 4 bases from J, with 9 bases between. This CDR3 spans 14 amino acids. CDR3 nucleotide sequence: TGTGCCAGCAGCTTAGACACGGGGAGCACTGAAGCTTTCTTT. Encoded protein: CASSLDTGSTEAFF.

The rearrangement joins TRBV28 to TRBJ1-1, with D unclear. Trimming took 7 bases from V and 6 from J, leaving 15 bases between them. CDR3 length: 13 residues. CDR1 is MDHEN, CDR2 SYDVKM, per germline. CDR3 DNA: TGTGCCAGCACGGGTTATATCTTCTCTGAAGCTTTCTTT. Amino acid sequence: CASTGYIFSEAFF.

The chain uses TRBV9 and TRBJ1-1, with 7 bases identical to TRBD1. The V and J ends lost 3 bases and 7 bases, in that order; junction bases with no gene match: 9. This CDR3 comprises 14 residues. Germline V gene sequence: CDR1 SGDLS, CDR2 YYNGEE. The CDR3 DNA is TGTGCCAGCAGCGCCCAGGGGGATAAAAGTGAAGCTTTCTTT. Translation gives CASSAQGDKSEAFF.

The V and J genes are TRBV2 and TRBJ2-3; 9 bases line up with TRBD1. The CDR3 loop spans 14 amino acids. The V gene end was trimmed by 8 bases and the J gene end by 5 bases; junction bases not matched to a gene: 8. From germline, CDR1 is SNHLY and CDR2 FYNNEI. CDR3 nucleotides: TGTGCCAGCTCGGGACAGGGCTTAGGAGATACGCAGTATTTT. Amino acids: CASSGQGLGDTQYF.

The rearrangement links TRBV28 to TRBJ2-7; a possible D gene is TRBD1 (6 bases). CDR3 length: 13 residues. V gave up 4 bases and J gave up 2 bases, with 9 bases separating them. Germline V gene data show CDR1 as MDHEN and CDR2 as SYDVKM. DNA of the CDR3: TGTGCCAGCAGTTCTACAGGGACCTACGAGCAGTACTTC. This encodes CASSSTGTYEQYF.

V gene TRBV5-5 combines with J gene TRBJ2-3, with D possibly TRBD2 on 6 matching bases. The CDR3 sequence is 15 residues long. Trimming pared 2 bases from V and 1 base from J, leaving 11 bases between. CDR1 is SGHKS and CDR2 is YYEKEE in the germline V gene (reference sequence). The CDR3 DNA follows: TGTGCCAGCAGCTTAGGAGGGGTCGGCACAGATACGCAGTATTTT. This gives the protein CASSLGGVGTDTQYF. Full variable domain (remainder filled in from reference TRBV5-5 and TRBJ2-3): DAGVTQSPTHLIKTRGQQVTLRCSPISGHKSVSWYQQVLGQGPQFIFQYYEKEERGRGNFPDRFSARQFPNYSSELNVNALLLGDSALYLCASSLGGVGTDTQYFGPGTRLTVL.

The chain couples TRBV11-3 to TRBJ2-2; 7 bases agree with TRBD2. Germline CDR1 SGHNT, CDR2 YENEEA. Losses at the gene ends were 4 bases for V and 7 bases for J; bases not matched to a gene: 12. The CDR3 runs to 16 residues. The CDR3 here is CASSSPGTTLGGELFF. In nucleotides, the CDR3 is TGTGCCAGCAGCTCCCCCGGGACTACCCTCGGCGGGGAGCTGTTTTTT. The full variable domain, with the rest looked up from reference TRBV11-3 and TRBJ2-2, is EAGVVQSPRYKIIEKKQPVAFWCNPISGHNTLYWYLQNLGQGPELLIRYENEEAVDDSQLPKDRFSAERLKGVDSTLKIQPAELGDSAVYLCASSSPGTTLGGELFFGEGSRLTVL.

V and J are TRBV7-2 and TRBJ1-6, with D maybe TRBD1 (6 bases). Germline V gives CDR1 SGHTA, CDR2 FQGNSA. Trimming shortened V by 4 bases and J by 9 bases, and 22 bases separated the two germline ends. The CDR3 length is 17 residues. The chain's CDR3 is CASSSNGSGGASSPLHF. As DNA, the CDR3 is TGTGCCAGCAGCTCCAATGGGAGTGGGGGGGCAAGTTCACCCCTCCACTTT.

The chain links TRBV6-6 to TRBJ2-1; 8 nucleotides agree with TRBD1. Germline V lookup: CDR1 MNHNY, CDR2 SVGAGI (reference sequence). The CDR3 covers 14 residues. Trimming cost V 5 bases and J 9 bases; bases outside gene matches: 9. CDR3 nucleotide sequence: TGTGCCAGCAGTGACGGACAGGGAATGAGTGAGCAGTTCTTC. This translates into CASSDGQGMSEQFF.

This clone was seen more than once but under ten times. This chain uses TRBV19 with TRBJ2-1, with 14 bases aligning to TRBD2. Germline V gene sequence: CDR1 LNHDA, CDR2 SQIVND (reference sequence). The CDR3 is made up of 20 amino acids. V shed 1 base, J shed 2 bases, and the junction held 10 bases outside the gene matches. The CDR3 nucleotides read TGTGCCAGTAGTATAGGACTGGGACTAGCGGGGGAGGGAACCTACAATGAGCAGTTCTTC. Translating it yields CASSIGLGLAGEGTYNEQFF.

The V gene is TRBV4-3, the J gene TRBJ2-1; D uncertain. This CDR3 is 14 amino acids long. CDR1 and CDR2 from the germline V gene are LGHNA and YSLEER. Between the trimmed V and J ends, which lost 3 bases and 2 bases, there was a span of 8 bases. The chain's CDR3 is CASSQTATYNEQFF. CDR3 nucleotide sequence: TGCGCCAGCAGCCAGACTGCGACCTACAATGAGCAGTTCTTC.

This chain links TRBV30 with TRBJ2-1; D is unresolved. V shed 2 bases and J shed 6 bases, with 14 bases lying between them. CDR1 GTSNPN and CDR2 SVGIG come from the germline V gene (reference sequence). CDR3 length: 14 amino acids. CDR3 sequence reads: CAWSRRQAFNEQFF. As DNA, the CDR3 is TGTGCCTGGAGTAGGCGCCAGGCGTTCAATGAGCAGTTCTTC.

The CDR3 DNA reads TGTGCCATCAGTGGGACAGGGTTGGAGACCCAGTACTTC. It codes for CAISGTGLETQYF. The chain couples TRBV10-3 to TRBJ2-5, with 8 bases fitting TRBD1. J lost 5 bases, V lost 4 bases, and 3 bases had no gene match. CDR3 length equals 13 residues. CDR1 is ENHRY, CDR2 SYGVKD, per germline.

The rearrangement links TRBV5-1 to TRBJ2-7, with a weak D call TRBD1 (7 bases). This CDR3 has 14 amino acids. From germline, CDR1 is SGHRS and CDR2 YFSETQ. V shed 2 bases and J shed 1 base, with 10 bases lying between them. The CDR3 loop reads CASSFGGQSYEQYF. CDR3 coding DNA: TGCGCCAGCAGCTTCGGGGGACAGTCCTACGAGCAGTACTTC.